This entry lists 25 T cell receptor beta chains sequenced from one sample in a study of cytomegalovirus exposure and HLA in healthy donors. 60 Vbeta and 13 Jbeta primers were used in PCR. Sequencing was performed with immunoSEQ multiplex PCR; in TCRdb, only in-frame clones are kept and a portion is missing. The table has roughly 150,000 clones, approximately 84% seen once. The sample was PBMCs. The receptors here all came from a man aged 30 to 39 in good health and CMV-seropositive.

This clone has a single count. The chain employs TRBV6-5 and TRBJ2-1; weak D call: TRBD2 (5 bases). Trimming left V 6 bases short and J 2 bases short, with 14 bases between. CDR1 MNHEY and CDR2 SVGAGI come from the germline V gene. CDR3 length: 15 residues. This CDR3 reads CASSPDSGTYNEQFF. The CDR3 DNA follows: TGTGCCAGCAGCCCCGACTCGGGAACCTACAATGAGCAGTTCTTC.

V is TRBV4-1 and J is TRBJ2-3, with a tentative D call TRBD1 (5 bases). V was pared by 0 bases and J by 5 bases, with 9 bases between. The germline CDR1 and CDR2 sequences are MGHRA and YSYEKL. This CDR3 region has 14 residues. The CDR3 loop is CASSQDRVQDTQYF. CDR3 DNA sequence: TGCGCCAGCAGCCAAGACAGGGTCCAAGATACGCAGTATTTT.

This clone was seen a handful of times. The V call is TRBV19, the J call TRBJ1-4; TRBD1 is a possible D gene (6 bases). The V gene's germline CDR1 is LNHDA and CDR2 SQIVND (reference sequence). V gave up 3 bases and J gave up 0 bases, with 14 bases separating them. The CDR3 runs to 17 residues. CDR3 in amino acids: CASSISGVASTNEKLFF. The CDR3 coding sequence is TGTGCCAGTAGTATCTCAGGGGTTGCCTCAACTAATGAAAAACTGTTTTTT.

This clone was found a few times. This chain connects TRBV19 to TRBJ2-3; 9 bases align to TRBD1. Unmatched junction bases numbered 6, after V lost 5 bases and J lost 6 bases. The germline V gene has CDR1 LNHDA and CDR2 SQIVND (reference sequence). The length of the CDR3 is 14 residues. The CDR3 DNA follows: TGTGCCAGTAGTCAAAGGACAGGGGAGGATACGCAGTATTTT. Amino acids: CASSQRTGEDTQYF.

The CDR3 spells CASSLHQREGTEAFF. The CDR3 bases are TGCGCCAGCAGCTTACACCAACGGGAGGGCACTGAAGCTTTCTTT. V gene TRBV5-1 combines with J gene TRBJ1-1; D uncertain. This CDR3 has 15 amino acids. Trimming took off 2 bases at V and 4 bases at J, with 15 bases between the two ends. Germline V CDR1 and CDR2: SGHRS, YFSETQ.

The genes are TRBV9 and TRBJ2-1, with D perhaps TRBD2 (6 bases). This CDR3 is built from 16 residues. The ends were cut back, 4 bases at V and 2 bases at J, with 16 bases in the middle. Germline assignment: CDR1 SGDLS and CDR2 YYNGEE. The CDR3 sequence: CASSPSGGRTYNEQFF. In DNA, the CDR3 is TGTGCCAGCAGCCCAAGCGGAGGGAGGACCTACAATGAGCAGTTCTTC.

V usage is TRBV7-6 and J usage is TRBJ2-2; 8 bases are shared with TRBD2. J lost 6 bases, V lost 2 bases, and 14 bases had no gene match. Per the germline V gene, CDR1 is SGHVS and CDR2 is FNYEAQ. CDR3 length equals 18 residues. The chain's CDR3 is CASSLSFSGNGGSGELFF. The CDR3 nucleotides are TGTGCCAGCAGCTTAAGTTTTAGCGGGAACGGGGGCTCCGGGGAGCTGTTTTTT.

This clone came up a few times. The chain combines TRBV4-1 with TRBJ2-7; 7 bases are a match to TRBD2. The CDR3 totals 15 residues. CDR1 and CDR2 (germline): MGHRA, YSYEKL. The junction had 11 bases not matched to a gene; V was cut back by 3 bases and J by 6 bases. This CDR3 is CASSHSAGPRGEQYF. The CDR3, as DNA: TGCGCCAGCAGCCATTCAGCGGGGCCACGGGGCGAGCAGTACTTC.

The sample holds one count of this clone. This CDR3 reads CASSDSSYNEQFF. The CDR3 DNA sequence: TGTGCCAGCAGTGACAGCTCCTACAATGAGCAGTTCTTC. This chain links TRBV2 with TRBJ2-1; D gene uncertain. V dropped 3 bases and J dropped 0 bases, with 3 bases sitting between them. The CDR3 length is 13 residues. The V gene's germline CDR1 is SNHLY and CDR2 FYNNEI. The full variable domain, its missing parts supplied by reference TRBV2 and TRBJ2-1, is EPEVTQTPSHQVTQMGQEVILRCVPISNHLYFYWYRQILGQKVEFLVSFYNNEISEKSEIFDDQFSVERPDGSNFTLKIRSTKLEDSAMYFCASSDSSYNEQFFGPGTRLTVL.

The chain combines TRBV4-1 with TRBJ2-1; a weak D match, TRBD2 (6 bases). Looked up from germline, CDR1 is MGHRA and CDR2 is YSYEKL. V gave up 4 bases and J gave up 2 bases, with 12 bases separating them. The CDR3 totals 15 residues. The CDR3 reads CASSLTGVPYNEQFF. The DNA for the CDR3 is TGCGCCAGCAGCCTAACGGGAGTCCCCTACAATGAGCAGTTCTTC.

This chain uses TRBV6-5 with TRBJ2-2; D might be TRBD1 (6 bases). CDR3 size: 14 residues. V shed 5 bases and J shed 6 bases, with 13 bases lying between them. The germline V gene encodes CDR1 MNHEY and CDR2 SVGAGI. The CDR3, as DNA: TGTGCCAGCAGTACCCTGAGGGGGTCCGGGGAGCTGTTTTTT. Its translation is CASSTLRGSGELFF.

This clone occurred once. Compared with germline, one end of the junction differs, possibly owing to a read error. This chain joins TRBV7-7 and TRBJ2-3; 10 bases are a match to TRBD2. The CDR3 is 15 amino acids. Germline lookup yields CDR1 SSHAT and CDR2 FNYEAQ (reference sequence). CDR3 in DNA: TGTGCTAGCAGCCAACTAGCGGGACGCACAGATACGCAGTATTTT. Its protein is CASSQLAGRTDTQYF.

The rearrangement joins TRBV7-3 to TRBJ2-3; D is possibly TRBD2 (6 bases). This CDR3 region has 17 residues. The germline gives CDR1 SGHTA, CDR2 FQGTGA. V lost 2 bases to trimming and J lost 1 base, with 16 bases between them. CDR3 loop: CASSLGAGNLGTDTQYF. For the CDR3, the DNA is TGTGCCAGCAGCTTAGGGGCGGGAAACTTGGGCACAGATACGCAGTATTTT.

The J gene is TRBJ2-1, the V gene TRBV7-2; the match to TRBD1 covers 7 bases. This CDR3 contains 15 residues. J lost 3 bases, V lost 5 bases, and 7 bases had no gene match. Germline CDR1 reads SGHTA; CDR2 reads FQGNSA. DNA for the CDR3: TGTGCCAGCAGCCCTAACCAGGGGGTCTACAATGAGCAGTTCTTC. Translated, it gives CASSPNQGVYNEQFF.

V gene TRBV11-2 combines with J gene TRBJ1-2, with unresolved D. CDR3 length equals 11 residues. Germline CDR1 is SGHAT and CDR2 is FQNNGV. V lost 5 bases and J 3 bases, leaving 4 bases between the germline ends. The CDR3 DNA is TGTGCCAGCAGCGCGGACTATGGCTACACCTTC. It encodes CASSADYGYTF.

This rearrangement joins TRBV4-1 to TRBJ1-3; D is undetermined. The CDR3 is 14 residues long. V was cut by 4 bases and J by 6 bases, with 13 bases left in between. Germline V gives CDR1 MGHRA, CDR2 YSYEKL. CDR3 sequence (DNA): TGCGCCAGCAGCCCGAGGGAGGCGCCAAACACCATATATTTT. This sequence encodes CASSPREAPNTIYF.

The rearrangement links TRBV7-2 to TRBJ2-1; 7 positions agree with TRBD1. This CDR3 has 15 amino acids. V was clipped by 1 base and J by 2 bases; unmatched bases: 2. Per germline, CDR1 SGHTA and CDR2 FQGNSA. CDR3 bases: TGTGCCAGCAGCTTAGACAGGGGCGCCTACAATGAGCAGTTCTTC. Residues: CASSLDRGAYNEQFF.

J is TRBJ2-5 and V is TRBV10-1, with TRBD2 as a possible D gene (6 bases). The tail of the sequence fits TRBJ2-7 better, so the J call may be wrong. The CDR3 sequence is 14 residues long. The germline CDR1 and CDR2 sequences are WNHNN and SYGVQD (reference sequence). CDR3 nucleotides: TGCGCCAGCAGTCCCGCGGGGAGTTCCTACGAGCAGTACTTC. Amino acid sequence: CASSPAGSSYEQYF.

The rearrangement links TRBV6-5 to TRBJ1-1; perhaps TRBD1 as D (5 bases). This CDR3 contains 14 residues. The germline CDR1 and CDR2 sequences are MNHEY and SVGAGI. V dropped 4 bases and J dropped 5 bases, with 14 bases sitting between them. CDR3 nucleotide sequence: TGTGCCAGCAGTTTCCGACAGCAGCATACTGAAGCTTTCTTT. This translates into CASSFRQQHTEAFF.

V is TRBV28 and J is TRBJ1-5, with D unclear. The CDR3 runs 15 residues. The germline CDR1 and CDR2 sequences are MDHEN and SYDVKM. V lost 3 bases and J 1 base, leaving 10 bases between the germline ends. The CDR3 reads CASSFLLESNQPQHF. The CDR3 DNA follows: TGTGCCAGCAGTTTCCTTCTTGAGAGCAATCAGCCCCAGCATTTT.

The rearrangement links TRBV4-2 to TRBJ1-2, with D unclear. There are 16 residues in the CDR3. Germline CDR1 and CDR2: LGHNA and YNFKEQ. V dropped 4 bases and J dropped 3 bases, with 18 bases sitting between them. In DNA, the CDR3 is TGTGCCAGCAGCCTCAGCCTGGCCGGGGATCACTATGGCTACACCTTC. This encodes CASSLSLAGDHYGYTF.

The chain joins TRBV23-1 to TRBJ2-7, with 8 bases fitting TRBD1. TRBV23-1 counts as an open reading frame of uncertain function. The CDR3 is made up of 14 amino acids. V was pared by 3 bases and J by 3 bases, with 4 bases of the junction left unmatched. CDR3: CASSHIGQGYEQYV. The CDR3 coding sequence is TGCGCCAGCAGTCATATCGGACAGGGCTACGAGCAGTACGTC.

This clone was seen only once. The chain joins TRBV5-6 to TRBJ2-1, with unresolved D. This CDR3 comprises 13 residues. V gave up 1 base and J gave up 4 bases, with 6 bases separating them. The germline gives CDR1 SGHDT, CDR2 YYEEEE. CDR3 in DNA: TGTGCCAGCAGCTTGACAGTGTACAATGAGCAGTTCTTC. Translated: CASSLTVYNEQFF.

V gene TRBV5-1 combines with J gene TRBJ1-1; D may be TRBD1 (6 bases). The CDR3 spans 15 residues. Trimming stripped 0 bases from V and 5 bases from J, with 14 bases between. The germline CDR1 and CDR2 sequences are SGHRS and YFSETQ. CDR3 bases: TGCGCCAGCAGCTTGGGCAGGGGCCGGGGAACTGAAGCTTTCTTT. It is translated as CASSLGRGRGTEAFF.

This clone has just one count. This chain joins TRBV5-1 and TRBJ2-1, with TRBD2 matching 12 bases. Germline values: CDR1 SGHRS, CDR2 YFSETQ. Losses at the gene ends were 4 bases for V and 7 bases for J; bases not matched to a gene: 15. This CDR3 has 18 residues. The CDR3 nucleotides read TGCGCCAGCAGCCCCGGGTCAGGACTAGCGGGACTGGGGAATGAGCAGTTCTTC. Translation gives CASSPGSGLAGLGNEQFF.